These 22 T cell receptor beta chains were sequenced from one sample in a study of CD8 T cells in ankylosing spondylitis. Study-level results: For ankylosing spondylitis blood, a TCR beta motif of 8 or 9 highly homologous variants appeared characteristic.

Each CDR3 protein gets one entry after TCRdb re-called the 5' RACE reads with MiXCR. This sample has about 330,000 distinct CDR3 sequences, with less than 9.5% found just once. These receptors' antigens are unknown. Material: blood, either unsorted or a sorted T cell fraction (not recorded which). The receptors were gathered from a male donor with ankylosing spondylitis.

This clonotype came up a few times. The chain combines TRBV20-1 with TRBJ2-7; 9 bases line up with TRBD1. V lost 1 base and J lost 4; bases outside the gene matches: 8. Per the germline V gene, CDR1 is DFQATT and CDR2 is SNEGSKA (reference sequence). The CDR3 has 15 residues. In DNA form, the CDR3 reads TGCAGTGCTAGAGGAACTCGACAGGGGGTTTACGAGCAGTACTTC. Protein sequence: CSARGTRQGVYEQYF.

A few counts support this clonotype. This rearrangement joins TRBV12-3 or TRBV12-4 to TRBJ2-3; D not certain. The CDR3 has 14 residues. V gave up 6 bases and J gave up 0 bases, with 10 bases separating them. The CDR3 DNA reads as TGTGCCAGCAGGCTCAGCGCCAGCACAGATACGCAGTATTTT. Translated: CASRLSASTDTQYF.

This clonotype was detected many times. V gene TRBV18 combines with J gene TRBJ2-7; TRBD1 agrees at 8 bases. There are 13 residues in the CDR3. CDR1 is KGHSH and CDR2 is LQKENI in the germline V gene. Losses at the gene ends were 2 bases for V and 5 bases for J; bases not matched to a gene: 2. CDR3 DNA: TGTGCCAGCTCACCAGCGACAGGGGACGAGCAGTACTTC. It yields the protein CASSPATGDEQYF.

The V and J genes are TRBV20-1 and TRBJ2-1; 7 bases fit TRBD1. V trimming: 0 bases; J trimming: 7 bases; junction bases outside the gene matches: 9. CDR1 DFQATT and CDR2 SNEGSKA come from the germline V gene (reference sequence). The CDR3 loop spans 15 amino acids. The CDR3 coding sequence is TGCAGTGCTAGAGATATCGACAGGGTGGGGAATGAGCAGTTCTTC. Protein product: CSARDIDRVGNEQFF.

This clonotype occurred many times. The J gene is TRBJ2-1, the V gene TRBV5-1; 11 bases agree with TRBD2. The CDR3 contains 17 residues. With 0 bases clipped from V and 6 bases from J, the junction kept 8 bases outside the gene matches. Per germline, CDR1 SGHRS and CDR2 YFSETQ. CDR3 DNA: TGCGCCAGCAGCTTGGGGCCTAGCGGGAGGACGTCCAATGAGCAGTTCTTC. Its translation: CASSLGPSGRTSNEQFF.

In its sample, this clonotype was seen a few times. The rearrangement links TRBV30 to TRBJ2-3, with D hard to call. The germline V gene encodes CDR1 GTSNPN and CDR2 SVGIG (reference sequence). Deletions cut 6 bases from V and 0 bases from J, with 7 bases between. CDR3 size: 12 residues. The CDR3 sequence: CACLSSTDTQYF. The DNA of the CDR3 is TGTGCCTGTCTCTCTAGCACAGATACGCAGTATTTT.

This clonotype was found many times. V gene TRBV12-3 or TRBV12-4 combines with J gene TRBJ2-1; D may be TRBD2 (5 bases). CDR3 length equals 17 residues. V was cut by 6 bases and J by 0 bases, with 18 bases left in between. For the CDR3, the DNA is TGTGCCAGCAGCACCCACCCCGTTACTAGCTCCTACAATGAGCAGTTCTTC. Translation gives CASSTHPVTSSYNEQFF.

This clonotype was counted many times. The chain has TRBV6-1 and TRBJ2-2, with TRBD2 matching 10 bases. Germline trimming cut 6 bases from V and 8 bases from J; bases unmatched to any gene: 15. Germline V gene data show CDR1 as MNHNS and CDR2 as SASEGT. The CDR3 totals 17 residues. The CDR3 DNA is TGTGCCAGCAGCCCAATCAGGCTAGCGGGAGAGAGGGGGGAGCTGTTTTTT. Amino acids: CASSPIRLAGERGELFF.

The sample holds many counts of this clonotype. The chain has TRBV12-5 and TRBJ2-1; 14 bases align to TRBD2. Germline V CDR1 and CDR2: LGHNT, FRNRAP. This CDR3 spans 15 amino acids. The V segment lost 6 bases and the J segment 8 bases; nucleotides outside the gene matches: 6. The CDR3 DNA reads as TGTGCTAGTGGAGACGGACTAGCGGGAGGCGATGAGCAGTTCTTC. Translated, it gives CASGDGLAGGDEQFF.

With regard to this clonotype: This likely comes from a read error, as the CDR3 has no conserved phenylalanine or tryptophan at its end. This chain links TRBV5-1 with TRBJ2-3; TRBD2 might be the D (6 bases). The CDR3 sequence is 16 residues long. CDR1 and CDR2 from the germline V gene are SGHRS and YFSETQ. V was cut by 5 bases and J by 4 bases, with 20 bases left in between. The CDR3 sequence: CASRPADSWDSDTQYL. DNA for the CDR3: TGCGCCAGCAGACCCGCGGACTCCTGGGACTCAGATACGCAGTATCTT.

The chain combines TRBV7-9 with TRBJ2-1, with TRBD2 matching over 7 bases. This CDR3 is 16 amino acids long. The V gene's germline CDR1 is SEHNR and CDR2 FQNEAQ (reference sequence). V was pared by 5 bases and J by 3 bases, with 10 bases of the junction left unmatched. CDR3 region: CASSGRGLADYNEQFF. CDR3 nucleotide sequence: TGTGCCAGCAGCGGGCGAGGGCTAGCGGACTACAATGAGCAGTTCTTC.

In its sample, this clonotype was seen a few times. The chain carries TRBV7-3 and TRBJ2-3; TRBD2 matches at 7 bases. Unmatched junction bases numbered 5, after V lost 1 base and J lost 1 base. This CDR3 comprises 16 residues. Germline V gene sequence: CDR1 SGHTA, CDR2 FQGTGA. CDR3 coding DNA: TGTGCCAGCAGCTTAATTGCTAGCGGACGCACAGATACGCAGTATTTT. It translates to CASSLIASGRTDTQYF.

This clonotype occurred a few times. The chain links TRBV5-1 to TRBJ1-1; no reliable D call. V was trimmed by 2 bases and J by 1 base, leaving 9 bases between them. The CDR3 length is 14 residues. Germline V gene data show CDR1 as SGHRS and CDR2 as YFSETQ. CDR3 loop: CASSFWAGNTEAFF. The CDR3 DNA reads TGCGCCAGCAGCTTTTGGGCTGGGAACACTGAAGCTTTCTTT. The full variable domain, its missing parts supplied by reference TRBV5-1 and TRBJ1-1, is KAGVTQTPRYLIKTRGQQVTLSCSPISGHRSVSWYQQTPGQGLQFLFEYFSETQRNKGNFPGRFSGRQFSNSRSEMNVSTLELGDSALYLCASSFWAGNTEAFFGQGTRLTVV.

The chain uses TRBV4-3 and TRBJ2-3, with D unresolved. The CDR3 is 17 residues long. The V end was cut by 0 bases, the J end by 0 bases, with 13 bases between. Germline V CDR1 and CDR2: LGHNA, YSLEER. The CDR3 here is CASSQENQRPSTDTQYF. The CDR3 DNA follows: TGCGCCAGCAGCCAAGAGAACCAGCGTCCTAGCACAGATACGCAGTATTTT.

The rearrangement links TRBV5-1 to TRBJ2-7; D unresolved. Trimming cost V 0 bases and J 2 bases, with 18 bases left between them. CDR3 size: 17 residues. Germline V gene lookup returns CDR1 SGHRS and CDR2 YFSETQ. Here the CDR3 reads CASSLAPTGPLAYEQYF. CDR3 DNA sequence: TGCGCCAGCAGCTTGGCCCCCACTGGGCCCTTAGCCTACGAGCAGTACTTC.

This clonotype was observed a handful of times. This chain connects TRBV6-5 to TRBJ2-7; no firm D call. The CDR3 loop spans 12 amino acids. The germline CDR1 and CDR2 sequences are MNHEY and SVGAGI. Trimming cost V 5 bases and J 5 bases, with 10 bases left between them. The CDR3, as DNA: TGTGCCAGCAGTCGCCGACGGGACGAGCAGTACTTC. It specifies CASSRRRDEQYF.

J is TRBJ2-5 and V is TRBV5-1, with D tentatively TRBD2 (5 bases). CDR1 is SGHRS and CDR2 is YFSETQ in the germline V gene. CDR3 length: 16 residues. V lost 0 bases to trimming and J lost 1 base, with 13 bases between them. CDR3 amino acids: CASSLVSGRPQETQYF. CDR3 nucleotides: TGCGCCAGCAGCTTGGTCTCGGGGAGACCCCAAGAGACCCAGTACTTC.

V and J are TRBV5-6 and TRBJ2-7, with 11 nucleotides matching TRBD2. This CDR3 has 15 residues. V shed 5 bases and J 1 base; nucleotides not matched to a gene: 5. CDR1 and CDR2 from the germline V gene are SGHDT and YYEEEE. CDR3 sequence (DNA): TGTGCCAGCAGTAAGACTAGCGGGGAGTCCTACGAGCAGTACTTC. It encodes CASSKTSGESYEQYF.

This clonotype was picked up many times. CDR3 bases: TGTGCCAGCAGCGTAGATAGGTCGGACAAGATACCCTCCTACAATGAGCAGTTCTTC. Protein sequence: CASSVDRSDKIPSYNEQFF. The chain has TRBV9 and TRBJ2-1; a possible D gene is TRBD1 (5 bases). Germline-derived CDR1 and CDR2 are SGDLS and YYNGEE. The CDR3 totals 19 residues. The V gene lost 0 bases and the J gene lost 0 bases, with 19 bases spanning the gap.

This clonotype was counted a few times. The chain employs TRBV27 and TRBJ2-7, with D tentatively TRBD1 (5 bases). The CDR3 consists of 14 residues. V was trimmed by 2 bases and J by 3 bases, leaving 11 bases between them. Germline CDR1 MNHEY, CDR2 SMNVEV (reference sequence). The CDR3 reads CASSLQRDSYEQYF. The CDR3 DNA sequence: TGTGCCAGCAGTTTACAAAGAGACAGCTACGAGCAGTACTTC.

This clonotype was counted between two and nine times. The chain has TRBV5-6 and TRBJ1-4; D perhaps matches TRBD1 (5 bases). CDR1 and CDR2 (germline): SGHDT, YYEEEE. Trimming removed 6 bases at V and 3 bases at J, with 18 bases between. This CDR3 is built from 16 residues. The CDR3 here is CASNSLQGPANEKLFF. CDR3 nucleotides: TGTGCCAGCAACTCCCTCCAGGGTCCAGCTAATGAAAAACTGTTTTTT. Using reference TRBV5-6 and TRBJ1-4 for the parts outside the CDR3, the full variable domain is DAGVTQSPTHLIKTRGQQVTLRCSPKSGHDTVSWYQQALGQGPQFIFQYYEEEERQRGNFPDRFSGHQFPNYSSELNVNALLLGDSALYLCASNSLQGPANEKLFFGSGTQLSVL.

This clonotype was counted between two and nine times. This chain links TRBV25-1 with TRBJ2-1, with 7 bases aligning to TRBD1. With V trimmed by 8 bases and J by 8 bases, 15 bases remained unmatched. The CDR3 spans 15 residues. Germline lookup yields CDR1 MGHDK and CDR2 SYGVNS. The CDR3 region is CASGTRQGGMDEQFF. CDR3 sequence (DNA): TGTGCCAGCGGAACTCGACAAGGGGGCATGGATGAGCAGTTCTTC.